Presented here are 5 T cell receptor beta chains from one specimen sequenced in a study of response to subunit inactivated influenza vaccine. TCRdb independently ran MiXCR on the RT-PCR reads; one entry per CDR3 protein. The sample lists roughly 460,000 distinct CDR3 sequences, about 10% seen once, with 9.5% to 15% in the top ten. The sequences come from PBMCs from blood, collected roughly 6 weeks after vaccination. These receptors were collected from a man in his fifties or sixties who received an inactivated influenza vaccine.

The table lists this clonotype with a few counts. DNA for the CDR3: TGCAGTGCTAGAGATCAGTTACAGCTCGGCGCTGAAGCTTTCTTT. This gives the protein CSARDQLQLGAEAFF. The J gene is TRBJ1-1, the V gene TRBV20-1; D ambiguous. V was trimmed by 0 bases and J by 6 bases, leaving 17 bases between them. In germline, CDR1 is DFQATT, CDR2 SNEGSKA (reference sequence). The CDR3 extends over 15 amino acids.

This rearrangement joins TRBV29-1 to TRBJ2-7, with D perhaps given as TRBD1 or TRBD2 (6 bases each). The CDR3 loop spans 14 amino acids. CDR1 is SQVTM and CDR2 is ANQGSEA in the germline V gene. V dropped 4 bases and J dropped 2 bases, with 15 bases sitting between them. In DNA form, the CDR3 reads TGCAGCGTTGCTTCCTGGGGGGCGACCTACGAGCAGTACTTC. This gives the protein CSVASWGATYEQYF.

This clonotype turned up a few times. The chain uses TRBV12-3 or TRBV12-4 and TRBJ2-7; D might be TRBD1 (5 bases). Trimming took off 3 bases at V and 5 bases at J, with 8 bases between the two ends. The CDR3 runs 12 residues. This CDR3 reads CASSFRGNEQYF. Written as DNA, the CDR3 is TGTGCCAGCAGTTTTAGGGGAAACGAGCAGTACTTC.

This clonotype was seen ten or more times. The chain combines TRBV7-9 with TRBJ2-3; 8 bases map to TRBD2. Germline-derived CDR1 and CDR2 are SEHNR and FQNEAQ (reference sequence). This CDR3 is built from 14 residues. Trimming at V came to 7 bases and at J to 4 bases, leaving 7 bases not matched to a gene. The DNA for the CDR3 is TGTGCCAGCAAACTAGCGGCGCGCCCAGATACGCAGTATTTT. Translated: CASKLAARPDTQYF. Looking up the rest from reference TRBV7-9 and TRBJ2-3 gives the full variable domain: DTGVSQNPRHKITKRGQNVTFRCDPISEHNRLYWYRQTLGQGPEFLTYFQNEAQLEKSRLLSDRFSAERPKGSFSTLEIQRTEQGDSAMYLCASKLAARPDTQYFGPGTRLTVL.

This clonotype came up many times. V usage is TRBV7-9 and J usage is TRBJ2-7; D remains unclear. Germline V lookup: CDR1 SEHNR, CDR2 FQNEAQ (reference sequence). V was shortened by 0 bases and J by 5 bases, with 5 bases between the two germline ends. CDR3 size: 12 residues. The CDR3 bases are TGTGCCAGCAGCTTAGCTTTCGACGAGCAGTACTTC. Residues: CASSLAFDEQYF. Based on the CDR3 plus reference TRBV7-9 and TRBJ2-7, the full variable domain is DTGVSQNPRHKITKRGQNVTFRCDPISEHNRLYWYRQTLGQGPEFLTYFQNEAQLEKSRLLSDRFSAERPKGSFSTLEIQRTEQGDSAMYLCASSLAFDEQYFGPGTRLTVT.